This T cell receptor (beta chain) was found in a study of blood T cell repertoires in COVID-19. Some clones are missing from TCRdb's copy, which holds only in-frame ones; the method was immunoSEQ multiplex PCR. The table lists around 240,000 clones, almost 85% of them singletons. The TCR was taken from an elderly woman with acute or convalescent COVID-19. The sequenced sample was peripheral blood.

DNA of the CDR3: TGTGCCAGCCCGGTTCTATGGGTCTGGAGGAGCGGGGGGGCCATCAATGAGCAGTTCTTC. The encoded protein is CASPVLWVWRSGGAINEQFF. This chain links TRBV3-1 (or the pseudogene TRBV3-2) with TRBJ2-1; TRBD2 matches 10 bases. J gave up 6 bases and V 8 bases, and 25 bases lay outside the gene matches. The CDR3 runs 20 residues. The germline V gene encodes CDR1 LGHDT and CDR2 YNNKEL (reference sequence).